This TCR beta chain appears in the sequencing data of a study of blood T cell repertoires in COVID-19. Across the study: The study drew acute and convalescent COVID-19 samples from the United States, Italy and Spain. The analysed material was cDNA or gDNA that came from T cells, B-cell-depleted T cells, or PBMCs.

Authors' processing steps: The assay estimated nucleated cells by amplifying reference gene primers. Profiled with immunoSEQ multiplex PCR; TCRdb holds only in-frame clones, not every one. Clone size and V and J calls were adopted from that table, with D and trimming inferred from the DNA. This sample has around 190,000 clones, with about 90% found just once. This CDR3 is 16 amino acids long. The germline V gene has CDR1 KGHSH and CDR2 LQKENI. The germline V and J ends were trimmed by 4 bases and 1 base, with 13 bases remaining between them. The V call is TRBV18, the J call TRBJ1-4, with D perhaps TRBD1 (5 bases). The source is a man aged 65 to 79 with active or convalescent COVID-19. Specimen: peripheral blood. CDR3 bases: TGTGCCAGCTCACGACAAACCCAGGGAACTAATGAAAAACTGTTTTTT. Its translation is CASSRQTQGTNEKLFF.